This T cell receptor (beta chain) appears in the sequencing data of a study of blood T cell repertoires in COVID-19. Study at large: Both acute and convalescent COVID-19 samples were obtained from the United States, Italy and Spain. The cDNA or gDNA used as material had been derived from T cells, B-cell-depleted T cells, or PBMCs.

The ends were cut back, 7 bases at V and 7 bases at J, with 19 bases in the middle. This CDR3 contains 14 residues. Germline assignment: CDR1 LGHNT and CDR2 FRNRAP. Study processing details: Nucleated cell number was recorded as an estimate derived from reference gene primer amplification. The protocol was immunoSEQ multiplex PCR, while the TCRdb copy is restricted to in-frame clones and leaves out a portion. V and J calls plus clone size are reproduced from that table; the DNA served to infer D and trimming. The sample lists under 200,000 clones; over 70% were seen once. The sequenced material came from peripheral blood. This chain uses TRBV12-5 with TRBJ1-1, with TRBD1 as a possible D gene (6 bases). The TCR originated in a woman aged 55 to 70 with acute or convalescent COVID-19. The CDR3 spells CASVTRGGAFEAFF. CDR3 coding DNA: TGTGCTAGTGTTACTCGAGGGGGGGCGTTTGAAGCTTTCTTT. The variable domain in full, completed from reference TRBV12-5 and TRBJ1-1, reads DARVTQTPRHKVTEMGQEVTMRCQPILGHNTVFWYRQTMMQGLELLAYFRNRAPLDDSGMPKDRFSAEMPDATLATLKIQPSEPRDSAVYFCASVTRGGAFEAFFGQGTRLTVV.